The text below deals with one TCR beta chain. In the original workflow: Quantification of nucleated cells was approximated via reference gene primer amplification. The method was immunoSEQ multiplex PCR; TCRdb's version includes in-frame clones alone and lacks a portion of them. The D gene and trimming were derived from the DNA, and the V and J assignments and clone size from that table. Altogether hundreds of thousands of clones are present, around nine tenths being singletons, with the ten largest covering roughly 6.2%. These data are taken from a study of blood T cell repertoires in COVID-19. For the study at large: Samples representing acute and convalescent COVID-19 were sourced from the United States, Italy and Spain. Sample material is recorded as cDNA or gDNA derived from T cells, B-cell-depleted T cells, or PBMCs.

CDR1 and CDR2 from the germline V gene are SGDLS and YYNGEE. V trimming: 4 bases; J trimming: 4 bases; junction bases outside the gene matches: 23. This CDR3 has 22 amino acids. Sequencing was performed on peripheral blood. This clonotype originated in a man in his sixties who had recovered from COVID-19. The chain has TRBV9 and TRBJ2-2; 12 nucleotides match TRBD2. CDR3 coding DNA: TGTGCCAGCAGCAAAAGAGGGCGTGGGACTAGCGGGCCTTTACCCGGCACCGGGGAGCTGTTTTTT. This translates into CASSKRGRGTSGPLPGTGELFF. Drawing the rest from reference TRBV9 and TRBJ2-2, the complete variable domain is DSGVTQTPKHLITATGQRVTLRCSPRSGDLSVYWYQQSLDQGLQFLIQYYNGEERAKGNILERFSAQQFPDLHSELNLSSLELGDSALYFCASSKRGRGTSGPLPGTGELFFGEGSRLTVL.